Detailed here is one T cell receptor beta chain. Source study methods: Amplifying reference gene primers gave estimates of nucleated cell counts. Clones were read by immunoSEQ multiplex PCR, and TCRdb kept only the in-frame ones, dropping some. The DNA gave D and trimming, while V, J and clone size come from that table. The data show 29,000 or so clones, 75% to 90% seen once. The data were taken from a study of blood T cell repertoires in COVID-19. Study summary: The United States, Italy and Spain supplied acute and convalescent COVID-19 samples.

CDR3 length: 14 residues. V was pared by 4 bases and J by 8 bases, with 8 bases of the junction left unmatched. CDR1 is SGHRS and CDR2 is YFSETQ in the germline V gene. Input material: peripheral blood. The rearrangement uses TRBV5-1 and TRBJ1-4; 7 bases are a match to TRBD1. This TCR came from a man aged 55 to 70 with acute or convalescent COVID-19. CDR3 sequence: CASSPGGRGEKLFF. The CDR3 DNA is TGCGCCAGCAGCCCAGGGGGACGGGGGGAAAAACTGTTTTTT.